This is a list of T cell receptor beta chains from one sample in a study of blood T cells in healthy people across ages. From the 5' RACE reads, TCRdb called clonotypes with MiXCR, one entry per CDR3 protein. The sample consists of some 800,000 distinct CDR3 sequences, under 45% of them appearing once. The sequenced sample was blood. The receptors were gathered from a man between 60 and 75 years old in good health. The CDR3 runs from the conserved cysteine through the conserved F or W. The order of the fields is V gene, J gene, clone size, CDR3 protein. Expanded clones are given a class, and other clones once, few, many or no size at all.

v_call: TRBV10-3
j_call: TRBJ2-1
clone_size: NA
cdr3_aa: CAISDFSGGGQFF

v_call: TRBV19
j_call: TRBJ2-1
clone_size: NA
cdr3_aa: CASSIQGRPTNEQFF

v_call: TRBV29-1
j_call: TRBJ2-7
clone_size: NA
cdr3_aa: CSVPVDYEQYF

v_call: TRBV28
j_call: TRBJ2-1
clone_size: few
cdr3_aa: CASSFGRLEGIGQFF

v_call: TRBV12-3/TRBV12-4
j_call: TRBJ2-5
clone_size: NA
cdr3_aa: CASSFGHQEQYF

v_call: TRBV9
j_call: TRBJ1-6
clone_size: NA
cdr3_aa: CASSGDRASPLHF

v_call: TRBV6-2/TRBV6-3
j_call: TRBJ2-7
clone_size: NA
cdr3_aa: CASRPQVGNEQYF

v_call: TRBV4-3
j_call: TRBJ2-5
clone_size: NA
cdr3_aa: CASSQGLDGQETQYF

v_call: TRBV12-3/TRBV12-4
j_call: TRBJ2-1
clone_size: NA
cdr3_aa: CASSLGPGSYNEQFF

v_call: TRBV5-1
j_call: TRBJ2-5
clone_size: NA
cdr3_aa: CASSNSLDSETQYF

v_call: TRBV20-1
j_call: TRBJ2-3
clone_size: NA
cdr3_aa: CSARDTGTDTQYF

v_call: TRBV24-1
j_call: TRBJ1-2
clone_size: NA
cdr3_aa: CATSDTGTSYGYTF

v_call: TRBV4-3
j_call: TRBJ1-2
clone_size: once
cdr3_aa: CASSQELSGTNYGYTF

v_call: TRBV29-1
j_call: TRBJ1-2
clone_size: NA
cdr3_aa: CSVERQNYGYTF

v_call: TRBV13
j_call: TRBJ1-1
clone_size: NA
cdr3_aa: CASSPREEGEAFF

v_call: TRBV20-1
j_call: TRBJ2-1
clone_size: NA
cdr3_aa: CSVLGQRKYNEQFF

v_call: TRBV6-6
j_call: NA
clone_size: few
cdr3_aa: CASSYDLVEQYF

v_call: TRBV5-1
j_call: TRBJ1-1
clone_size: NA
cdr3_aa: CASSLGHVNTEAFF

v_call: TRBV28
j_call: TRBJ1-3
clone_size: NA
cdr3_aa: CASRGYEGTGNTIYF

v_call: TRBV7-9
j_call: TRBJ2-1
clone_size: NA
cdr3_aa: CASSRDRPLSYNEQFF

v_call: TRBV9
j_call: TRBJ2-1
clone_size: once
cdr3_aa: CASSVTGGPYEQFF

v_call: TRBV20-1
j_call: TRBJ1-5
clone_size: few
cdr3_aa: CSARDRGQEGSHNQPQHF

v_call: TRBV19
j_call: NA
clone_size: NA
cdr3_aa: CASSTTGAPTYEQYF

v_call: TRBV7-2
j_call: TRBJ2-5
clone_size: few
cdr3_aa: CASSLRVGPQETQYF

v_call: TRBV2
j_call: TRBJ1-1
clone_size: NA
cdr3_aa: CASRTGRAGTEAFF

v_call: TRBV7-2
j_call: TRBJ2-3
clone_size: NA
cdr3_aa: CASSLGSGAGTDTQYF

v_call: TRBV4-3
j_call: TRBJ2-3
clone_size: NA
cdr3_aa: CASSQDPLGGRGTDTQYF

v_call: TRBV6-5
j_call: TRBJ2-5
clone_size: NA
cdr3_aa: CASTPDRVSQETQYF

v_call: TRBV2
j_call: TRBJ2-2
clone_size: NA
cdr3_aa: CASSETGTGNTGELFF

v_call: TRBV9
j_call: TRBJ1-1
clone_size: NA
cdr3_aa: CASSSHGRETEAFF

v_call: TRBV20-1
j_call: TRBJ1-1
clone_size: NA
cdr3_aa: CSADRENTEAFF

v_call: TRBV5-1
j_call: TRBJ1-2
clone_size: few
cdr3_aa: CASSYGLTGSNYGYTF

v_call: TRBV20-1
j_call: TRBJ2-6
clone_size: NA
cdr3_aa: CSANQGAGANVLTF

v_call: TRBV28
j_call: TRBJ2-7
clone_size: NA
cdr3_aa: CASSFPRTSDSYEQYF

v_call: TRBV5-1
j_call: TRBJ2-7
clone_size: few
cdr3_aa: CASSAPGQGVEKQYF

v_call: TRBV27
j_call: TRBJ2-5
clone_size: NA
cdr3_aa: CASSPGGSETQYF

v_call: TRBV28
j_call: TRBJ1-4
clone_size: few
cdr3_aa: CASRYRDEKLFF

v_call: TRBV11-3
j_call: TRBJ2-3
clone_size: NA
cdr3_aa: CASSLSRGRKSDTQYF

v_call: TRBV29-1
j_call: TRBJ1-5
clone_size: many
cdr3_aa: CSVPYRGPSNQPQHF

v_call: TRBV5-1
j_call: TRBJ2-3
clone_size: few
cdr3_aa: CASSLGSSGGAVATQYF

v_call: TRBV2
j_call: TRBJ2-5
clone_size: few
cdr3_aa: CASRYGVYQETQYF

v_call: TRBV20-1
j_call: TRBJ2-2
clone_size: NA
cdr3_aa: CSASKRGKIGELFF

v_call: TRBV27
j_call: NA
clone_size: few
cdr3_aa: CASSSSLTGTYEQYF

v_call: TRBV7-2
j_call: TRBJ2-7
clone_size: NA
cdr3_aa: CASSREGQFSGSTYEQYF